A selection of T cell receptor beta chains follows, all from one sample in a study of blood T cell repertoires in COVID-19. Using immunoSEQ multiplex PCR, the repertoire was profiled, and TCRdb retains in-frame clones only, with some absent. The sample comprises about 190,000 clones, around 90% of which are singletons, and approximately 0.48% rests with the top ten. Sequences were obtained from peripheral blood. These receptors originate from a man aged 50 to 59 with acute or convalescent COVID-19. Each CDR3 is given with its conserved first and last residue. Fields, in order: D gene, J gene, clone size, CDR3 length, V gene, CDR3 protein. A D gene is named only where the DNA matches it firmly. Where a row states a size, it is once, few, many or the class of an expanded clone; other rows omit it.

TRBD2	TRBJ2-5	-	18	TRBV28	CASSFPPTSGRQGETQYF
-	TRBJ2-3	-	14	TRBV7-9	CASISQTSTDTQYF
-	TRBJ1-5	-	13	TRBV19	CASSLSGLQLQHF
TRBD1	TRBJ2-2	-	13	TRBV2	CADRGLNTGELFF
TRBD1	TRBJ1-2	few	15	TRBV2	CASSERQGAGYGYTF
-	TRBJ2-7	-	15	TRBV5-1	CASSLAGGKTYEQYF
TRBD1	TRBJ1-5	once	14	TRBV27	CASSLTQGGQPQHF
TRBD2	TRBJ2-1	-	20	TRBV7-3	CASSLNPPTSGRATDNEQFF
-	TRBJ2-7	-	15	TRBV4-2	CASSQPSSHSYEQYF
-	TRBJ1-1	-	13	TRBV4-2	CASSQTGRPEAFF
-	TRBJ1-1	-	14	TRBV6-1	CASSEFVLDTEAFF
TRBD2	TRBJ2-7	-	15	TRBV27	CASSVSGDPSYEQYF
-	TRBJ1-4	-	14	TRBV2	CASSPQGANEKLFF
TRBD1	TRBJ1-4	-	15	TRBV6-5	CASSYSTGGGEKLFF
TRBD2	TRBJ2-2	-	15	TRBV6-5	CASIFPGGTTGELFF
TRBD2	TRBJ2-1	-	15	TRBV2	CASSRTSSSYNEQFF
-	TRBJ2-7	-	15	TRBV11-2	CASSLGGVPTYEQYF
TRBD1	TRBJ2-5	-	13	TRBV7-9	CASSSGQVETQYF
TRBD1	TRBJ2-1	-	14	TRBV24-1	CATSDSYGQGGQFF
TRBD1	TRBJ1-2	-	17	TRBV5-4	CASRGGDRGGSNYGYTF
-	TRBJ1-5	many	13	TRBV2	CASGEGRYQPQHF
-	TRBJ1-4	-	13	TRBV24-1	CATRRVTNEKLFF
-	TRBJ1-5	-	13	TRBV9	CASSRQANQPQHF
-	TRBJ2-5	-	14	TRBV5-1	CASSLSGDGETQYF
TRBD1	TRBJ2-5	-	15	TRBV19	CATTGGTGGKLSQYF
-	TRBJ1-1	-	15	TRBV18	CASSPPGGQNTEAFF
TRBD2	TRBJ2-7	once	16	TRBV7-2	CASSPGYGISGRPQYF
-	TRBJ1-1	-	12	TRBV12-3/TRBV12-4	CASSSGNNEAFF
TRBD1	TRBJ2-4	-	13	TRBV6-6	CASSGQGVDIQYF
-	TRBJ1-1	-	14	TRBV28	CASIDLGQLLTAFF